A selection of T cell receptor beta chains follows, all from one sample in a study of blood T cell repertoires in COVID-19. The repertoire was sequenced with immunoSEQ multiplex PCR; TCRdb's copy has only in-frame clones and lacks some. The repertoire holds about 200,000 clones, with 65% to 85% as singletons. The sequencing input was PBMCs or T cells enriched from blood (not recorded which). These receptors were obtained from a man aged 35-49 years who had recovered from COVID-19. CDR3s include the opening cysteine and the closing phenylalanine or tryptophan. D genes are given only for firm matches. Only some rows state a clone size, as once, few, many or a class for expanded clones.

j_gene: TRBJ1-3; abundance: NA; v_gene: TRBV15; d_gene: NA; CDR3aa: CATSRERYGHSGNTIYF; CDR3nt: TGTGCCACCAGCAGAGAGCGGTACGGTCACTCTGGAAACACCATATATTTT
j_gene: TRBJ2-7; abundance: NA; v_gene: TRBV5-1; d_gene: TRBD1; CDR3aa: CASSRNPRQGADEQYF; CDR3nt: TGCGCCAGCAGCCGCAACCCGCGACAGGGGGCAGACGAGCAGTACTTC
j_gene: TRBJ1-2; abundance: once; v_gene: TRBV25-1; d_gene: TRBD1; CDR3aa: CASSASGGAGVGGYTF; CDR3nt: TGTGCCAGCAGTGCGTCAGGGGGCGCTGGGGTGGGTGGCTACACCTTC
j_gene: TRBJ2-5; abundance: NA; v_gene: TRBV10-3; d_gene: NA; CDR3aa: CAISVGGSQETQYF; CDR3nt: TGTGCCATCAGCGTAGGGGGATCCCAAGAGACCCAGTACTTC
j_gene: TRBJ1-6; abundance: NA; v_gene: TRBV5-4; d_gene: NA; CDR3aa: CASSAEGRANSPLHF; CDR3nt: TGTGCCAGCAGCGCGGAGGGTAGGGCGAATTCACCCCTCCACTTT
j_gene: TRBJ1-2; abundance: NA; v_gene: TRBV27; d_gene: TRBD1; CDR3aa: CASSFNPIGQGRVYGYTF; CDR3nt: TGTGCCAGCAGTTTTAATCCCATAGGACAGGGGAGGGTCTATGGCTACACCTTC
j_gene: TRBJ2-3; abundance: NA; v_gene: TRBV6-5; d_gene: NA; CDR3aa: CASRLGLPGDTQYF; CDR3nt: TGTGCCAGCAGGTTGGGACTTCCGGGGGATACGCAGTATTTT
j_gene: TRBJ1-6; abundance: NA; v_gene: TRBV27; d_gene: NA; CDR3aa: CASSLRGNNSPLHF; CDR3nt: TGTGCCAGCAGCTTACGGGGAAATAATTCACCCCTCCACTTT
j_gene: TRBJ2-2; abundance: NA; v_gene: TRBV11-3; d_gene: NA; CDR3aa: CASSLRSVGELFF; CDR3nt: TGTGCCAGCAGCTTACGTTCAGTCGGGGAGCTGTTTTTT
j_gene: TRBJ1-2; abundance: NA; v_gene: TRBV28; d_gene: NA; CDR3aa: CASRDLGYGYTF; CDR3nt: TGTGCCAGCAGGGACTTGGGCTATGGCTACACCTTC
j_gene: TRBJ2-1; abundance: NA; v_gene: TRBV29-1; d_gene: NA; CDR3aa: CSVDVRDNEQFF; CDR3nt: TGCAGCGTTGACGTCAGGGACAATGAGCAGTTCTTC
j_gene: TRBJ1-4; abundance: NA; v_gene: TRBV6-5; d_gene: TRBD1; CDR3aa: CASTSSGGWFEKLFF; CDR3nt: TGTGCCAGCACTTCTTCAGGGGGTTGGTTTGAAAAACTGTTTTTT
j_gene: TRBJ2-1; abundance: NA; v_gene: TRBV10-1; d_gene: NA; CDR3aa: CASGWIGGALNEQFF; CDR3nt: TGCGCCAGCGGTTGGATTGGGGGGGCTCTTAATGAGCAGTTCTTC
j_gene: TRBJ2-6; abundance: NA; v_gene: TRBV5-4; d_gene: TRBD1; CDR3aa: CASSFPPGQGGSGANVLTF; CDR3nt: TGTGCCAGCAGCTTCCCCCCGGGACAGGGAGGGTCTGGGGCCAACGTCCTGACTTTC
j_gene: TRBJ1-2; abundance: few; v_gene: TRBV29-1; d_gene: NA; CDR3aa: CSATGRSELGYTF; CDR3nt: TGCAGCGCCACAGGGAGAAGTGAATTGGGCTACACCTTC
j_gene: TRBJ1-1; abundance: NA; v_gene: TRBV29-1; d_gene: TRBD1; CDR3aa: CSKTGDGGAFF; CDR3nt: TGCAGCAAGACAGGGGATGGAGGAGCTTTCTTT
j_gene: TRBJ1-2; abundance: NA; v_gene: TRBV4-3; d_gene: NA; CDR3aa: CASSRAPATGQIYGYTF; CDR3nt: TGCGCCAGCAGCCGCGCACCGGCGACAGGTCAAATCTATGGCTACACCTTC
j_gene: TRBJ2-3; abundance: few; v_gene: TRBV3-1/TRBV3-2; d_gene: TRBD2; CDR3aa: CASSQDSPASGTGTDTQYF; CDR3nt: TGTGCCAGCAGCCAAGATTCCCCCGCTAGCGGCACCGGCACAGATACGCAGTATTTT
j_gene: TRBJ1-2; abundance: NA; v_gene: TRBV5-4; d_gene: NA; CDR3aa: CASSSWTGQAGGYTF; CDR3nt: TGTGCCAGCAGCAGTTGGACCGGCCAGGCGGGTGGCTACACCTTC
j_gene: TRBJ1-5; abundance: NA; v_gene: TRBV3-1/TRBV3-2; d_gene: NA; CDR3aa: CASSPSEGAEPQHF; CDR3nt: TGTGCCAGCAGCCCCTCCGAAGGGGCAGAGCCCCAGCATTTT
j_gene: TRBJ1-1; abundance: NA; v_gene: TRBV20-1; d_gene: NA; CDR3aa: CSASLQGWYSTEAFF; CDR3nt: TGCAGTGCTAGTTTGCAGGGCTGGTACTCCACTGAAGCTTTCTTT
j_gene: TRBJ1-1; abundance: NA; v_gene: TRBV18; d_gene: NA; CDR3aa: CASSPQGLNTEAFF; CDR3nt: TGTGCCAGCTCACCACAGGGGTTGAACACTGAAGCTTTCTTT
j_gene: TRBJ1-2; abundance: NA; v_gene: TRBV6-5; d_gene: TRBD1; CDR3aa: CASRRTGGGYGYTF; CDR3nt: TGTGCCAGCAGACGGACAGGAGGCGGCTATGGCTACACCTTC
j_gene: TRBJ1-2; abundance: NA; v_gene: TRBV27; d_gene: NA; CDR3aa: CASSLRGGGSYGYTF; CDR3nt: TGTGCCAGCAGTTTAAGAGGGGGGGGCTCCTATGGCTACACCTTC
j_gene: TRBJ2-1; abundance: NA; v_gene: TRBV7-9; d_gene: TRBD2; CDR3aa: CASSFAGGPYNEQFF; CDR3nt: TGTGCCAGCAGCTTTGCGGGGGGCCCATACAATGAGCAGTTCTTC
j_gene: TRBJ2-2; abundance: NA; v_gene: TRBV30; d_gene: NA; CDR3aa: CAWRVLGLAVTAGELFF; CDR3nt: TGTGCCTGGAGAGTCCTTGGACTTGCAGTGACGGCCGGGGAGCTGTTTTTT
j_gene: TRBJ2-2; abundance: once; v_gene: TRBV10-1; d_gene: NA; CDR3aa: CASSDCPGTGELFF; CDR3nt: TGCGCCAGCAGTGATTGTCCGGGAACCGGGGAGCTGTTTTTT
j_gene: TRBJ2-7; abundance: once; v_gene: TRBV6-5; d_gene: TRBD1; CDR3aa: CASGATGFEQYF; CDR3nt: TGTGCCAGCGGGGCGACAGGGTTCGAGCAGTACTTC
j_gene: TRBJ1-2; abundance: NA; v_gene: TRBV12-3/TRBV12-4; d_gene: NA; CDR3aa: CASSQGDYGYTF; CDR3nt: TGTGCCAGCAGCCAGGGTGACTATGGCTACACCTTC
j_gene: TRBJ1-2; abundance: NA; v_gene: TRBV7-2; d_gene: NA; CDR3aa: CASSPTGNYGYTF; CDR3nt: TGTGCCAGCAGCCCAACAGGGAACTATGGCTACACCTTC
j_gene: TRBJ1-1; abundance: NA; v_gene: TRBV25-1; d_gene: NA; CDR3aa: CASSLSGSAGSTEAFF; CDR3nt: TGTGCCAGCAGTCTGAGTGGATCCGCGGGGTCCACTGAAGCTTTCTTT
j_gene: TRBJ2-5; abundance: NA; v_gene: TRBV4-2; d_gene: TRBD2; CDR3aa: CASSQDMGGQETQYF; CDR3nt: TGTGCCAGCAGCCAAGATATGGGGGGGCAAGAGACCCAGTACTTC
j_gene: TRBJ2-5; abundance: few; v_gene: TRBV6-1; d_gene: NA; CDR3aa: CASSEGEKETQYF; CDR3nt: TGTGCCAGCAGTGAAGGGGAGAAAGAGACCCAGTACTTC
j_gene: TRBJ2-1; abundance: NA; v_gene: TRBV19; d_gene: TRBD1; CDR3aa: CASTPDRGIYNEQFF; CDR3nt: TGTGCCAGTACCCCCGACAGGGGAATCTACAATGAGCAGTTCTTC
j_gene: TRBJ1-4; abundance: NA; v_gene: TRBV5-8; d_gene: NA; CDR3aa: CASRGSEKLFF; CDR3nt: TGTGCCAGCCGGGGAAGTGAAAAACTGTTTTTT
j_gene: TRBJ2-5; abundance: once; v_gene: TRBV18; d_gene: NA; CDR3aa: CASSPLFTGSQETQYF; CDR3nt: TGTGCCAGCTCACCACTCTTCACAGGGAGCCAAGAGACCCAGTACTTC
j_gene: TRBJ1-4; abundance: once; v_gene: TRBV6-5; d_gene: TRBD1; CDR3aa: CASSTLKGAREKLFF; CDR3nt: TGTGCCAGCAGCACTCTAAAGGGGGCGAGGGAAAAACTGTTTTTT
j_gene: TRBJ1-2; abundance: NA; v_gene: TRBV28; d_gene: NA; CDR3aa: CASRSGGYGYTF; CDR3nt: TGTGCCAGCAGGTCCGGGGGGTATGGCTACACCTTC
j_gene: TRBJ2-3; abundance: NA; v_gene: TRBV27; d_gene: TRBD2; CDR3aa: CASTPIGGSGATSTDTQYF; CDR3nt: TGTGCCAGCACCCCCATCGGCGGTAGCGGGGCCACTAGCACAGATACGCAGTATTTT
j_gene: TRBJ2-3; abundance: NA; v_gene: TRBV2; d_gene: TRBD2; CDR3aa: CARSGGDSGGTDTQYF; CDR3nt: TGTGCCCGCAGCGGGGGGGATAGCGGGGGCACAGATACGCAGTATTTT
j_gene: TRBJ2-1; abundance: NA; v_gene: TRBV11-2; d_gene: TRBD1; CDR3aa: CASSRDRVRNEQFF; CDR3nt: TGTGCCAGCAGCAGGGACAGGGTACGGAATGAGCAGTTCTTC
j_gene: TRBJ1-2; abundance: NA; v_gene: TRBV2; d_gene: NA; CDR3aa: CASRETGTNYGYTF; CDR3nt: TGTGCCAGCAGGGAGACGGGGACTAACTATGGCTACACCTTC
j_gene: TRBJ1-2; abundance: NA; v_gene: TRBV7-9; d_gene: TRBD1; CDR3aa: CASSSRQGFSYTF; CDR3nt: TGTGCCAGCAGCTCAAGACAGGGGTTTAGCTACACCTTC
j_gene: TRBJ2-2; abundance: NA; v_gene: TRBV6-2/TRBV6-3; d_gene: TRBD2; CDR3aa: CASSYSGLALHGELFF; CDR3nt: TGTGCCAGCAGTTACTCGGGACTAGCCCTTCACGGGGAGCTGTTTTTT
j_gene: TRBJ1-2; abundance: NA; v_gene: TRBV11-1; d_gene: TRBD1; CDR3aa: CASSLLSAGGIHGYTF; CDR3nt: TGTGCCAGCAGCTTACTATCGGCAGGGGGTATCCATGGCTACACCTTC